The 3 T cell receptor beta chains presented below share a single source sample, sequenced in a study of shared clonotypes between healthy human individuals. The data were produced by immunoSEQ multiplex PCR, yet TCRdb's version contains in-frame clones alone and is incomplete. Of hundreds of thousands of clones detected, over 65% appear once; the ten largest clones hold more than 1.5%. The specimen was memory CD4+ T cells sorted from blood. Described subset: CD45RA-negative fraction. All receptors derive from a woman aged 25 to 39 in good health.

J is TRBJ2-3 and V is TRBV7-2, with D maybe TRBD2 (6 bases). Trimming removed 5 bases at V and 0 bases at J, with 18 bases between. CDR1 and CDR2 from the germline V gene are SGHTA and FQGNSA. This CDR3 is built from 17 residues. The CDR3 nucleotides read TGTGCCAGCAGCCCGCGAAGCCGGGAGATTAGCACAGATACGCAGTATTTT. Encoded protein: CASSPRSREISTDTQYF.

This chain joins TRBV19 and TRBJ2-1, with 9 positions matching TRBD2. The CDR3 contains 17 residues. Trimming at V came to 0 bases and at J to 3 bases, leaving 6 bases not matched to a gene. The germline CDR1 and CDR2 sequences are LNHDA and SQIVND (reference sequence). The CDR3 nucleotides read TGTGCCAGTAGTATAGATAGCGGAGCGGGAGGCTACAATGAGCAGTTCTTC. Encoded protein: CASSIDSGAGGYNEQFF. Full variable domain (missing parts from reference TRBV19 and TRBJ2-1): DGGITQSPKYLFRKEGQNVTLSCEQNLNHDAMYWYRQDPGQGLRLIYYSQIVNDFQKGDIAEGYSVSREKKESFPLTVTSAQKNPTAFYLCASSIDSGAGGYNEQFFGPGTRLTVL.

V and J are TRBV6-6 and TRBJ1-4, with D possibly matching TRBD1 (5 bases). The germline CDR1 and CDR2 sequences are MNHNY and SVGAGI (reference sequence). The CDR3 covers 14 residues. V shed 2 bases and J shed 8 bases, with 12 bases lying between them. In nucleotides, the CDR3 is TGTGCCAGCAGTTACGGGGGGGACGACGAAAAACTGTTTTTT. It is translated as CASSYGGDDEKLFF.